The clone carrying this T cell receptor (beta chain) was observed at least ten times. MiXCR, run by TCRdb on the 5' RACE reads, gives a single entry per CDR3 protein. The sample has some 11,000 distinct CDR3 sequences, around a quarter seen once; the top ten hold under 3.5%. Germline V gives CDR1 MNHNS, CDR2 SASEGT. Trimming took off 8 bases at V and 4 bases at J, with 21 bases between the two ends. The CDR3 covers 16 residues. The sorted Tregs were CD4+CD25+CD127-/low cells. The clonotype comes from a female donor with breast cancer. The chain couples TRBV6-1 to TRBJ2-1; D ambiguous. The specimen sequenced was Tregs sorted from a lymph node. CDR3 sequence: CASQTPTRLFYNEQFF. The CDR3 DNA reads TGTGCCAGCCAGACTCCGACCAGATTATTTTACAATGAGCAGTTCTTC.